This TCR beta chain was found in a study of CD8+ T cells in alopecia areata. Study-wide results and limits: Scalp clonality and expanded CD8+ clones among the top 100 fell significantly with tofacitinib.

As the sequencing template, cDNA was produced by extracting RNA and reverse transcribing it. The table came from immunoSEQ multiplex PCR; TCRdb's copy has only in-frame clones and leaves some out. The sample yields fewer than 350,000 clones, roughly 64% seen once. A note on this clone: Its antigen remains unknown.

Trimming pared 3 bases from V and 3 bases from J, leaving 6 bases between. CDR3 length: 12 amino acids. CDR1 and CDR2 from the germline V gene are SNHLY and FYNNEI. Treatment described: oral pan-JAK inhibitor, 5-10 mg twice daily. The sorting of PBMCs gave CD4+ and CD8+ T cells. The material sequenced was CD4+ T cells sorted from blood, taken at week 24, from a patient treated with tofacitinib. The receptor's source is a human donor with alopecia areata. V gene TRBV2 combines with J gene TRBJ2-7; D is unresolved. CDR3 residues: CASSDPSYEQYF. DNA of the CDR3: TGTGCCAGCAGTGATCCAAGCTACGAGCAGTACTTC.